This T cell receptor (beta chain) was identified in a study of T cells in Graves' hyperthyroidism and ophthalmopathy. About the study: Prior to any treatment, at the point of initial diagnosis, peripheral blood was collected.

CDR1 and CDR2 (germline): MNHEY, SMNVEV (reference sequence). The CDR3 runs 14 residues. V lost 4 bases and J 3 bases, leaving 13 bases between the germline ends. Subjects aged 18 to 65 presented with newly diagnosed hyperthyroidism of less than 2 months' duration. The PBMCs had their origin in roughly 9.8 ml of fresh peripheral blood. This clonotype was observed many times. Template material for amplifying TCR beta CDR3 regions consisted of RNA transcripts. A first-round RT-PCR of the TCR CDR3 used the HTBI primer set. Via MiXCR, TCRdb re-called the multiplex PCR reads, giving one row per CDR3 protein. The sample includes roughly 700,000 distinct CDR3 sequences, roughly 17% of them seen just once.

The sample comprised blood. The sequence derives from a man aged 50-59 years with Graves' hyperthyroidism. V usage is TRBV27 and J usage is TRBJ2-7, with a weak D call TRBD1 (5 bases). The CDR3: CASSYLDSFYEQYF. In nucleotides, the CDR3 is TGTGCCAGCAGTTATCTCGACAGCTTCTACGAGCAGTACTTC.